This section outlines one TCR beta chain sequence together with its context. Its cognate antigen is unknown. The PCR had 60 Vbeta and 13 Jbeta primers. The assay was immunoSEQ multiplex PCR, and TCRdb's table has in-frame clones only and misses some. Among tens of thousands of clones listed, around 66% were seen once. This sample stems from a study of cytomegalovirus exposure and HLA in healthy donors. Study context: Previous work identified roughly 120 million unique TCR beta sequences from around 200 million T cells. General study results and limits: The CMV antigen specificity of a few CMV-associated chains was confirmed through in vitro analysis. The study put 150 to 200 TCR beta chains on its list as cytomegalovirus-associated. Versus the approximately 700-donor mean, an Asian-associated ancestry cluster reportedly showed fewer N-insertions in a later analysis.

This CDR3 contains 14 residues. Germline V gene data show CDR1 as SGHRS and CDR2 as YFSETQ. Unmatched junction bases numbered 8, after V lost 9 bases and J lost 3 bases. This rearrangement joins TRBV5-1 to TRBJ2-2; 7 positions match TRBD2. The sample taken for sequencing was PBMCs. This TCR came from a male donor in good health and CMV-seropositive. The CDR3 protein is CATRRDYDTGELFF. CDR3 nucleotides: TGCGCCACTCGCCGGGACTATGACACCGGGGAGCTGTTTTTT.